Listed below are T cell receptor beta chains from one sample, sequenced in a study of T cells after yellow fever vaccination. TCRdb re-derived calls from the 5' RACE reads in MiXCR, one entry per CDR3 protein. Among some 320,000 distinct CDR3 sequences listed, about 4.5% were seen once. Sequenced here: PBMCs, sampled 15 days after the yellow fever booster vaccination. These TCRs come from a man aged 18 to 35 who received the YFV17D yellow fever vaccine. CDR3s include the opening cysteine and the closing phenylalanine or tryptophan. The D gene is left open where the match is weak. The size of a clone is reported for some rows only, either as once, few or many, or as a class for expanded clones.

j_call d_call v_call clone_size cdr3_nt cdr3_aa
TRBJ2-7 TRBD1 TRBV5-1 few TGCGCCAGCAGCCTACAGACAGGGGACAGCGAGCAGTACTTC CASSLQTGDSEQYF
TRBJ2-4 - TRBV11-2 few TGTGCCAGCAGAGACTTAAGGCGGGCCAAAAACATTCAGTACTTC CASRDLRRAKNIQYF
TRBJ1-1 - TRBV20-1 many TGCAGTGCTAGAGAGGGGGCCGAAGCTTTCTTT CSAREGAEAFF
TRBJ2-2 TRBD2 TRBV4-3 many TGCGCCAGCAGTCCTCGAGTGGCGGGGGATGACACCGGGGAGCTGTTTTTT CASSPRVAGDDTGELFF
TRBJ2-3 TRBD2 TRBV14 many TGTGCCAGCAGCCCCTATAGCGGGGCTAGCACAGATACGCAGTATTTT CASSPYSGASTDTQYF
TRBJ1-5 - TRBV10-2 many TGCGCCAGCGCCGAGAGGTTAGCGGGAGAGCAGCCCCAGCATTTT CASAERLAGEQPQHF
TRBJ2-4 TRBD2 TRBV20-1 many TGCAGTGCTAGAGGGACTAGCAAAAACATTCAGTACTTC CSARGTSKNIQYF
TRBJ1-5 TRBD1 TRBV12-3/TRBV12-4 many TGTGCCAGCAGTTTAAGAGAGGGGGCCAATCAGCCCCAGCATTTT CASSLREGANQPQHF
TRBJ2-2 - TRBV5-1 few TGCGCCACCAACCCGGATCGGGGGGCGAAGGGGAACACCGGGGAGCTGTTTTTT CATNPDRGAKGNTGELFF
TRBJ2-2 TRBD2 TRBV2 few TGTGCCAGCAGCGGACTAGCGGGGGGGGTAAACACCGGGGAGCTGTTTTTT CASSGLAGGVNTGELFF
TRBJ2-5 - TRBV5-1 - TGCGCCAGCAGACCGGCAGGGTCCAAAGAGACCCAGTACTTC CASRPAGSKETQYF
TRBJ1-1 - TRBV7-9 many TGTGCCACCCGGGGGCTGGACACTGAAGCTTTCTTT CATRGLDTEAFF
TRBJ1-6 - TRBV9 many TGTGCCAGCAGCCAAGTACAAGATTCACCCCTCCACTTT CASSQVQDSPLHF
TRBJ1-5 - TRBV19 - TGTGCCAGTAGTATAGCCTCTCGGGGGGCTAATCAGCCCCAGCATTTT CASSIASRGANQPQHF
TRBJ2-1 - TRBV6-1 few TGTGCCAGCAGTGAATGGGGGGATAACAATGAGCAGTTCTTC CASSEWGDNNEQFF
TRBJ2-1 - TRBV19 - TGTGCCAGTAACACCGGGACTGCAACTTACAATGAGCAGTTCTTC CASNTGTATYNEQFF
TRBJ2-1 - TRBV10-1 many TGCGCCAGCAGTAAAAGTGGGTCTTACAATGAGCAGTTCTTC CASSKSGSYNEQFF
TRBJ2-3 TRBD2 TRBV4-3 many TGCGCCAGCAGCACCCCGGCGGGGGGGGCAGATACGCAGTATTTT CASSTPAGGADTQYF
TRBJ2-3 TRBD2 TRBV12-3/TRBV12-4 few TGTGCCAGCAGAAACCCTAGCGGGGGGGATACGCAGTATTTT CASRNPSGGDTQYF
TRBJ2-7 - TRBV7-6 many TGTGCCAGCGGAACTCTAAGCTCCTACGAGCAGTACTTC CASGTLSSYEQYF
TRBJ1-6 - TRBV4-3 many TGCGCCAGCAGCCAAGATCCAGGCTGGAATTCACCCCTCCACTTT CASSQDPGWNSPLHF
TRBJ2-5 TRBD2 TRBV6-4 - TGTGCCAGCACCCACCGGACTAGCGGGGGCCTACAACTGACCCAAGAGACCCAGTACTTC CASTHRTSGGLQLTQETQYF
TRBJ1-4 - TRBV7-6 many TGTGCCAGCAGCGCGACACAGGGAGTGAATGAAAAACTGTTTTTT CASSATQGVNEKLFF
TRBJ2-2 - TRBV24-1 many TGTGCCACCAGAGACTGGACCGGGGAGCTGTTTTTT CATRDWTGELFF
TRBJ1-4 TRBD1 TRBV4-1 - TGCGCCAGCAGCCAAGTAGCAGGGACAGCGAATGAAAAACTGTTTTTT CASSQVAGTANEKLFF
TRBJ2-1 TRBD2 TRBV24-1 few TGTGCCACCAGTGATCCCGGACTAGCGGGGGAGAATGAGCAGTTCTTC CATSDPGLAGENEQFF
TRBJ2-7 - TRBV20-1 - TGCAGTGCTAGAGATCCCCGGCGGACAGCCTCCTACGAGCAGTACTTC CSARDPRRTASYEQYF
TRBJ2-7 - TRBV20-1 few TGCAGTGCAGAATACTTCTACGAGCAGTACTTC CSAEYFYEQYF
TRBJ2-1 TRBD1 TRBV7-9 few TGTGCCAGCAGCTTAGCCGGACAGGGGCTAGGGGCTTACAATGAGCAGTTCTTC CASSLAGQGLGAYNEQFF
TRBJ1-4 - TRBV7-6 - TGTGCCAGCACTCGTTTTCGGAAGGGTACGAGAGAAAAACTGTTTTTT CASTRFRKGTREKLFF
TRBJ1-6 - TRBV7-9 few TGTGCCAGCCGTATAGGGGGATCACCCCTCCACTTT CASRIGGSPLHF
TRBJ1-4 - TRBV3-1 few TGTGCCAGCAGCCAAGCGGGTAGAAAACTGTTTTTT CASSQAGRKLFF
TRBJ2-1 - TRBV20-1 many TGCAGTGCTCCCACGGGAACCACACCCCGGCAGTTCTTC CSAPTGTTPRQFF
TRBJ2-3 TRBD2 TRBV5-1 few TGCGCCAGCAGCTTGGCTAGCGGGGGGCCCACAGATACGCAGTATTTT CASSLASGGPTDTQYF
TRBJ2-1 - TRBV28 - TGTGCCAGCAGAACACCACGGGAGCAGTTCTTC CASRTPREQFF
TRBJ2-3 - TRBV29-1 many TGCAGCGTTCGCAGGGCGGATTCGGAACGAGACACAGATACGCAGTATTTT CSVRRADSERDTDTQYF
TRBJ2-1 - TRBV7-2 few TGTGCCAGCAGCCCGGCTACCGGGATACAACCGTTAGAGCAGTTCTTC CASSPATGIQPLEQFF
TRBJ2-3 - TRBV30 few TGTGCCTGGAGTTCTATGAGGCCAGATACGCAGTATTTT CAWSSMRPDTQYF
TRBJ1-1 - TRBV11-2 - TGTGCCAGCAGCTTTACACCCGACACTGAAGCTTTCTTT CASSFTPDTEAFF